This TCR beta chain is drawn from a study of T cells after yellow fever vaccination. Study summary: The authors prepared low-cell-number fractions using SMART-Seq v4 Ultra Low Input. Whole-study results and caveats: Repertoires obtained by FACS sorting could include abundant clonotypes that entered as contaminants from the bulk population. The booster response re-showed most primary clones: around 97% CD4, approximately 90% CD8.

TCRdb independently ran MiXCR on the 5' RACE reads; one entry per CDR3 protein. The table shows 300,000 to 350,000 distinct CDR3 sequences, with about 4.5% occurring only once. The germline V and J ends were trimmed by 4 bases and 7 bases, with 9 bases remaining between them. This CDR3 is 13 amino acids long. Germline values: CDR1 SGHRS, CDR2 YFSETQ. In its sample, this clonotype was seen many times. Its antigen is not known. This rearrangement joins TRBV5-1 to TRBJ1-6, with D perhaps matching TRBD1 (5 bases). Sequencing used PBMCs, obtained 15 days after the yellow fever booster vaccination. The TCR comes from a man aged 18 to 30 who received the YFV17D yellow fever vaccine. The CDR3 DNA is TGCGCCAGCAGCCATTGGGGCAATTCACCCCTCCACTTT. Translating gives CASSHWGNSPLHF.